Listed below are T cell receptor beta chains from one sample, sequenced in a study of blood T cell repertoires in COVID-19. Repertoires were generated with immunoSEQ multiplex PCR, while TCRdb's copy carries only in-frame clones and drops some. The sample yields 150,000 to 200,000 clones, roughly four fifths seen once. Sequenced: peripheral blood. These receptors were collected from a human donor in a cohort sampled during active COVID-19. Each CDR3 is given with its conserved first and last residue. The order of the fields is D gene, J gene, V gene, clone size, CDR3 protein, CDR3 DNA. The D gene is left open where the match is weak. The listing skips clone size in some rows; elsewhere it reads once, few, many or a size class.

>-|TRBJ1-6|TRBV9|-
CASSVQGLGSPLHF
TGTGCCAGCAGCGTACAGGGGCTCGGCTCACCCCTCCACTTT
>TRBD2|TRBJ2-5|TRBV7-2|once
CASKAGFQETQYF
TGTGCCAGCAAAGCGGGGTTTCAAGAGACCCAGTACTTC
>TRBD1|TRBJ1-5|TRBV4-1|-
CASSLSGGGSNQPQHF
TGCGCCAGCAGCCTCTCAGGGGGTGGGAGCAATCAGCCCCAGCATTTT
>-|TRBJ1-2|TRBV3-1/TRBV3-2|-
CASSQDPRSWGYTF
TGTGCCAGCAGCCAAGATCCCCGGTCTTGGGGCTACACCTTC
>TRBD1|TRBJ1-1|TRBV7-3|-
CASSLGQGVTEAFF
TGTGCCAGCAGCTTAGGACAGGGTGTGACTGAAGCTTTCTTT
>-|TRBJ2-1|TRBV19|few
CASWQGGVNEQFF
TGTGCCAGTTGGCAGGGGGGAGTAAATGAGCAGTTCTTC
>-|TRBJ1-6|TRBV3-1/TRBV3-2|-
CASSPRAGAYNSPLHF
TGTGCCAGCAGCCCCCGAGCGGGGGCCTATAATTCACCCCTCCACTTT
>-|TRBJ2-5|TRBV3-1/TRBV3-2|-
CASSQEKGGASETQYF
TGTGCCAGCAGCCAAGAGAAGGGGGGGGCCTCCGAGACCCAGTACTTC
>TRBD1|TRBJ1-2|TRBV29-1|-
CSVVTGGYGYTF
TGCAGCGTCGTCACAGGGGGCTATGGCTACACCTTC
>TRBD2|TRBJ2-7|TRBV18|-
CASSPKLAGVPTYEQYF
TGTGCCAGCTCACCAAAACTAGCGGGGGTGCCCACCTACGAGCAGTACTTC
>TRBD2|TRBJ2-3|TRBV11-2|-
CASSLSGPGGFTDTQYF
TGTGCCAGCAGCTTAAGTGGCCCCGGGGGGTTCACAGATACGCAGTATTTT
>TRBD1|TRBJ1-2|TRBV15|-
CATSRGEYRGNYGYTF
TGTGCCACCAGCAGAGGTGAATACAGGGGAAACTATGGCTACACCTTC
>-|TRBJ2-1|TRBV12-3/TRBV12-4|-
CASSLRRGEQFF
TGTGCCAGCAGCCTCCGGCGGGGTGAGCAGTTCTTC
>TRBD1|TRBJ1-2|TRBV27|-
CASSMGQSYGYTF
TGTGCCAGCAGTATGGGACAGTCCTATGGCTACACCTTC
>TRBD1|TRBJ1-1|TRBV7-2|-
CASSQIPGQSEAFF
TGTGCCAGCAGTCAGATTCCGGGACAGTCGGAAGCTTTCTTT
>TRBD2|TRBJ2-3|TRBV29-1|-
CSVGKSGATDTQYF
TGCAGCGTTGGGAAAAGCGGGGCAACAGATACGCAGTATTTT
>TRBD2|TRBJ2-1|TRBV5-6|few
CASSLAFLGGGRNNEQFF
TGTGCCAGCAGCTTGGCGTTCCTCGGCGGGGGAAGGAACAATGAGCAGTTCTTC
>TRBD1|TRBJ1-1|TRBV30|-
CAWRPARGPYTEAFF
TGTGCCTGGAGGCCCGCGAGGGGGCCTTACACTGAAGCTTTCTTT
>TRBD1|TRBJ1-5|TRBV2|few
CASSAGDRGNQPQHF
TGTGCCAGCAGCGCCGGGGACAGGGGCAATCAGCCCCAGCATTTT
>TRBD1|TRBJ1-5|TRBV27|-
CASGTESNQPQHF
TGTGCCAGCGGGACAGAGAGCAATCAGCCCCAGCATTTT
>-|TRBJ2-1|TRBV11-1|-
CASSLGVGADEQFF
TGTGCCAGCAGCTTAGGCGTAGGGGCCGATGAGCAGTTCTTC
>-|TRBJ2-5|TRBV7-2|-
CASSLPGGRETQYF
TGTGCCAGCAGCCTCCCAGGGGGGAGGGAGACCCAGTACTTC
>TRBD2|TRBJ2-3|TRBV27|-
CASSLASGGTDTQYF
TGTGCCAGCAGTTTAGCGAGCGGGGGCACAGATACGCAGTATTTT
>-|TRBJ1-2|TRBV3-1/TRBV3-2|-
CASSPLPMIYGYTF
TGTGCCAGCAGCCCACTCCCCATGATCTATGGCTACACCTTC
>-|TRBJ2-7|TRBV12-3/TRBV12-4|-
CASSDRGYEQYF
TGTGCCAGCAGTGACAGAGGTTACGAGCAGTACTTC
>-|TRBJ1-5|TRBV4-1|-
CASSSMDSSNQPQHF
TGCGCCAGCAGTTCTATGGACAGTAGCAATCAGCCCCAGCATTTT
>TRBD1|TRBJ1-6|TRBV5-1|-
CASSPGTGGEGSPLHF
TGCGCCAGCAGCCCGGGAACAGGGGGAGAAGGTTCACCCCTCCACTTT
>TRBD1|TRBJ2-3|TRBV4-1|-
CASSPTGVDNTDTQYF
TGCGCCAGCAGCCCTACAGGGGTGGATAACACAGATACGCAGTATTTT
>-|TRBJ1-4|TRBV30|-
CAWSRLEAGLFF
TGTGCCTGGAGTAGGCTTGAGGCCGGTCTCTTTTTT
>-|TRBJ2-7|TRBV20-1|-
CSASCVTCYEQYF
TGCAGTGCTAGTTGTGTAACATGCTACGAGCAGTACTTC
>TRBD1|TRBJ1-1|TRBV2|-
CASRTHLQGIAEAFF
TGTGCCAGCAGGACGCACTTACAGGGGATCGCTGAAGCTTTCTTT
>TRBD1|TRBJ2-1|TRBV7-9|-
CASSDPPLRDRIYNEQFF
TGTGCCAGCAGCGACCCCCCTCTCCGGGACAGAATATACAATGAGCAGTTCTTC
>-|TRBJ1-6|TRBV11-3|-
CASSLRLRKSSYNSPLHF
TGTGCCAGCAGCTTACGTCTCAGGAAGAGCTCCTATAATTCACCCCTCCACTTT
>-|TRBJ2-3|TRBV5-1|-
CASSRDTGDTDTQYF
TGCGCCAGCAGCCGGGATACGGGGGACACAGATACGCAGTATTTT
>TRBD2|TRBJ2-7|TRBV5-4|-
CASSFSSGGYEQYF
TGTGCCAGCAGCTTCAGTAGCGGGGGTTACGAGCAGTACTTC
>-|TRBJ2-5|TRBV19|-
CASRFRGDQETQYF
TGTGCCAGTAGGTTCAGGGGTGACCAAGAGACCCAGTACTTC
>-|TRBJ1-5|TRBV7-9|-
CASSLGQNSNQPQHF
TGTGCCAGCAGCTTAGGGCAGAATAGCAATCAGCCCCAGCATTTT
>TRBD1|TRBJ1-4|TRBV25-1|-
CATGTGGEKLFF
TGTGCCACCGGGACAGGGGGTGAAAAACTGTTTTTT
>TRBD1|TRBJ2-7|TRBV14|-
CASSPWTGVYEQYF
TGTGCCAGCAGCCCTTGGACAGGAGTATACGAGCAGTACTTC
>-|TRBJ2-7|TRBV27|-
CASSFGQFYEQYF
TGTGCCAGCAGTTTTGGGCAGTTCTACGAGCAGTACTTC
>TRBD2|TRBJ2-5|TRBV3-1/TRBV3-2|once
CASSQASGGLETQYF
TGTGCCAGCAGCCAAGCTAGCGGGGGCTTGGAGACCCAGTACTTC
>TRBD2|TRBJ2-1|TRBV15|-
CATSTRLAGDNEQFF
TGTGCCACCAGCACGCGACTAGCGGGGGACAATGAGCAGTTCTTC
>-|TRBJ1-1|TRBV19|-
CASSMGRAMNTEAFF
TGTGCCAGTAGTATGGGCAGAGCCATGAACACTGAAGCTTTCTTT
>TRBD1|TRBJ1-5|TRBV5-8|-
CASSVGQGGNQPQHF
TGTGCCAGCAGCGTGGGACAGGGCGGCAATCAGCCCCAGCATTTT
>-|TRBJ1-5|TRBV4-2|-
CASSLHRGNQPQHF
TGTGCCAGCAGCCTACACCGGGGGAATCAGCCCCAGCATTTT
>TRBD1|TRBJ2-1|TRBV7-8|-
CASSLGGQSYNEQFF
TGTGCCAGCAGCTTAGGGGGACAGTCCTACAATGAGCAGTTCTTC
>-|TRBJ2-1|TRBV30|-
CAWSVPGGQPRFSYNEQFF
TGTGCCTGGAGTGTACCGGGGGGCCAACCCAGATTCTCCTACAATGAGCAGTTCTTC
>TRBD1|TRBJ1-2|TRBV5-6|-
CASSPRTGANYGYTF
TGTGCCAGCAGCCCTAGGACAGGCGCTAACTATGGCTACACCTTC
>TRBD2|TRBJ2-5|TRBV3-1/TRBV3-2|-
CASSRGLAGGQETQYF
TGTGCCAGCAGCAGGGGACTAGCGGGGGGTCAAGAGACCCAGTACTTC
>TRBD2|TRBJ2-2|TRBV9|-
CASRGLAGTGELFF
TGTGCCAGCAGGGGACTAGCGGGGACCGGGGAGCTGTTTTTT
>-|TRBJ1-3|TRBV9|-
CASSVASQTGTTGNTIYF
TGTGCCAGCAGCGTAGCCTCCCAAACCGGGACAACTGGAAACACCATATATTTT
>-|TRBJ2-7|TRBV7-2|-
CASSLESTSYEQYF
TGTGCCAGCAGCTTGGAGAGCACCTCCTACGAGCAGTACTTC
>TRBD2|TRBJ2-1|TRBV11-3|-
CASSALTSGGVNEQFF
TGTGCCAGCAGCGCCCTCACTAGCGGGGGTGTGAATGAGCAGTTCTTC